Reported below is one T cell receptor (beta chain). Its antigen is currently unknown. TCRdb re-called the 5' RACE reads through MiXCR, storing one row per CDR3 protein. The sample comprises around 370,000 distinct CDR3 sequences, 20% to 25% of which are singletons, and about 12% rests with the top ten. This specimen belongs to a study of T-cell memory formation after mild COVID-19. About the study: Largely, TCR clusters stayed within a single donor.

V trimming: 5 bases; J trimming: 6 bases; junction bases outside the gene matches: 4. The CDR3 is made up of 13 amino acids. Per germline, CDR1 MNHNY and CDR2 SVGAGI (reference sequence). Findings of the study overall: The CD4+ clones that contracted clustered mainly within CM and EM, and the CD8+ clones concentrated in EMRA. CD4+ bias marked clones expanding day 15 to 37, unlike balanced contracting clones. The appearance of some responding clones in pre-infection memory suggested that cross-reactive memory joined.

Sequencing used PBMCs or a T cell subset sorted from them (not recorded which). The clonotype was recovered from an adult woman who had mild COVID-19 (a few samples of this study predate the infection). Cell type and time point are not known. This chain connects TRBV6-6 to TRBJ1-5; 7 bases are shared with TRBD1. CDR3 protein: CASSRTGVQPQHF. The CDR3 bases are TGTGCCAGCAGTCGAACAGGGGTTCAGCCCCAGCATTTT.